These 28 T cell receptor beta chains were sequenced from one sample in a study of beta chain features in type 1 diabetes. Study-level results: TCRB CDR3 length was moderately but significantly reduced in all four CD4+ subsets of Type 1 diabetes patients.

These TCRs' antigens remain unknown. The investigators reverse transcribed all of the isolated RNA, so they sequenced expressed TCRB transcripts. Profiling relied on immunoSEQ multiplex PCR, and the TCRdb table lists in-frame clones only, not all of them. The sample has about 300,000 clones; approximately 13% are singletons. What was sequenced was naive CD4+ T cells from blood. Receptors were obtained from a woman aged 18-29 years with type 1 diabetes.

In this sample, this clone turned up a few times. The V gene is TRBV30, the J gene TRBJ2-5; 11 nucleotides match TRBD2. The DNA end is a closer match to TRBJ2-7, so the J assignment may be wrong. The germline V gene has CDR1 GTSNPN and CDR2 SVGIG (reference sequence). There are 15 residues in the CDR3. The CDR3 sequence is CAWSPGTSGSYEQYF. CDR3 DNA sequence: TGTGCCTGGAGCCCCGGGACTAGCGGCTCCTACGAGCAGTACTTC.

This clone was seen a handful of times. This chain links TRBV13 with TRBJ1-2; D remains ambiguous. Germline loops: CDR1 PRHDT, CDR2 FYEKMQ (reference sequence). The V end was cut by 8 bases, the J end by 2 bases, with 9 bases between. This CDR3 spans 12 amino acids. The CDR3 region is CASDSSNYGYTF. Here the CDR3 DNA reads TGTGCCAGCGACTCTTCGAACTATGGCTACACCTTC.

The V call is TRBV7-9, the J call TRBJ2-1; possibly TRBD1 for D (6 bases). Germline V gene lookup returns CDR1 SEHNR and CDR2 FQNEAQ (reference sequence). V gave up 5 bases and J gave up 4 bases, with 12 bases separating them. The CDR3 is 14 amino acids. The CDR3 reads CASSLSTGYNEQFF. CDR3 coding DNA: TGTGCCAGCAGCCTGTCGACAGGTTACAATGAGCAGTTCTTC.

V and J are TRBV4-1 and TRBJ1-1; TRBD1 agrees at 8 bases. This CDR3 contains 15 residues. V lost 2 bases to trimming and J lost 7 bases; unmatched junction nucleotides: 9. Germline V gene data show CDR1 as MGHRA and CDR2 as YSYEKL. The CDR3 DNA sequence: TGCGCCAGCAGCCAAACCGGGACAGGACGATATGAAGCTTTCTTT. This codes for CASSQTGTGRYEAFF.

V gene TRBV30 combines with J gene TRBJ1-1; D perhaps matches TRBD1 (6 bases). Trimming removed 3 bases from V and 8 bases from J, with 16 bases in between. The CDR3 contains 13 residues. Germline V CDR1 and CDR2: GTSNPN, SVGIG (reference sequence). Here the CDR3 reads CAWSGTSRLEAFF. CDR3 DNA sequence: TGTGCCTGGAGCGGGACATCCAGGTTAGAAGCTTTCTTT.

This clone turned up a few times. The V gene is TRBV19, the J gene TRBJ2-1; 14 bases align to TRBD2. This CDR3 is built from 14 residues. With 5 bases clipped from V and 14 bases from J, the junction kept 8 bases outside the gene matches. The germline V gene has CDR1 LNHDA and CDR2 SQIVND (reference sequence). The CDR3 sequence: CASSPGLAGGSKFF. Here the CDR3 DNA reads TGTGCCAGTAGTCCCGGACTAGCGGGAGGAAGTAAGTTCTTC.

This clone was recorded a few times. This chain connects TRBV18 to TRBJ2-6; a possible D gene is TRBD1 (6 bases). The CDR3 consists of 16 residues. From germline, CDR1 is KGHSH and CDR2 LQKENI. V shed 2 bases and J shed 2 bases, with 10 bases lying between them. This CDR3 is CASSPIQGTGANVLTF. CDR3 nucleotides: TGTGCCAGCTCACCAATACAGGGTACTGGGGCCAACGTCCTGACTTTC.

This clone was seen only a few times. V is TRBV29-1 and J is TRBJ2-3, with TRBD1 identical over 7 bases. The CDR3 length is 16 residues. V was pared by 6 bases and J by 1 base, with 13 bases of the junction left unmatched. CDR1 SQVTM and CDR2 ANQGSEA come from the germline V gene. CDR3 residues: CSVKGGILGGTDTQYF. The CDR3 DNA reads as TGCAGCGTGAAAGGGGGCATTCTAGGGGGCACAGATACGCAGTATTTT.

In this sample, this clone turned up a few times. The chain has TRBV29-1 and TRBJ2-2; a possible D gene is TRBD2 (6 bases). V was trimmed by 5 bases and J by 1 base, leaving 14 bases between them. CDR1 is SQVTM and CDR2 is ANQGSEA in the germline V gene. The CDR3 is 15 amino acids. CDR3 sequence reads: CSVSMGTQNTGELFF. CDR3 nucleotide sequence: TGCAGCGTTTCCATGGGGACTCAGAACACCGGGGAGCTGTTTTTT.

This clone was seen more than once but under ten times. The V and J genes are TRBV2 and TRBJ2-7; 7 bases match TRBD1. This CDR3 has 13 residues. Germline lookup yields CDR1 SNHLY and CDR2 FYNNEI. After removal of 7 bases from V and 7 bases from J, the junction contained 10 bases not matched to a gene. The CDR3 here is CASMRTGAREQYF. CDR3 nucleotide sequence: TGTGCCAGCATGAGGACAGGAGCTAGGGAGCAGTACTTC.

The rearrangement links TRBV11-2 to TRBJ2-1; TRBD2 might be the D (5 bases). This CDR3 spans 15 amino acids. V was trimmed by 6 bases and J by 0 bases, leaving 12 bases between them. Germline CDR1 and CDR2: SGHAT and FQNNGV. The DNA for the CDR3 is TGTGCCAGCAGTCAAAGCGGAAGCTCCTACAATGAGCAGTTCTTC. Its protein product is CASSQSGSSYNEQFF. Full variable domain (remainder filled in from reference TRBV11-2 and TRBJ2-1): EAGVAQSPRYKIIEKRQSVAFWCNPISGHATLYWYQQILGQGPKLLIQFQNNGVVDDSQLPKDRFSAERLKGVDSTLKIQPAKLEDSAVYLCASSQSGSSYNEQFFGPGTRLTVL.

The CDR3 bases are TGCGCCAGCAGCCCGGGACTAGCGGGAAGAGATGAGCAGTTCTTC. It codes for CASSPGLAGRDEQFF. The chain uses TRBV5-1 and TRBJ2-1; TRBD2 matches at 13 bases. The V and J ends lost 4 bases and 8 bases, in that order; junction bases with no gene match: 6. This CDR3 spans 15 amino acids. Germline V gene lookup returns CDR1 SGHRS and CDR2 YFSETQ.

This clone was seen only a few times. The chain recombines TRBV28 with TRBJ2-7; 7 bases align to TRBD1. The junction had 3 bases not matched to a gene; V was cut back by 7 bases and J by 0 bases. Germline-derived CDR1 and CDR2 are MDHEN and SYDVKM. The CDR3 is 13 residues long. The CDR3 sequence: CASNRQGSYEQYF. CDR3 in DNA: TGTGCCAGCAACCGACAGGGCTCCTACGAGCAGTACTTC.

This clone was seen a few times. The chain is built from TRBV9 and TRBJ1-1; possibly TRBD1 for D (5 bases). CDR3 length: 13 amino acids. CDR1 is SGDLS, CDR2 YYNGEE, per germline. V was clipped by 2 bases and J by 1 base, with 6 bases between them. The CDR3 is CASSVTGNTEAFF. CDR3 DNA sequence: TGTGCCAGCAGCGTTACAGGGAACACTGAAGCTTTCTTT.

The V gene is TRBV7-9, the J gene TRBJ2-1; a possible D gene is TRBD1 (6 bases). The germline V gene encodes CDR1 SEHNR and CDR2 FQNEAQ (reference sequence). CDR3 length: 16 amino acids. Trimming removed 4 bases at V and 5 bases at J, with 18 bases between. CDR3 DNA: TGTGCCAGCAGCTCGAACACAGGGAAGGACCACAATGAGCAGTTCTTC. Translated: CASSSNTGKDHNEQFF.

This rearrangement joins TRBV4-1 to TRBJ1-2; D remains ambiguous. This CDR3 is 13 amino acids long. Trimming stripped 4 bases from V and 4 bases from J, with 10 bases between. Germline CDR1 reads MGHRA; CDR2 reads YSYEKL. CDR3 residues: CASSRLPIYGYTF. CDR3 bases: TGCGCCAGCAGCCGCCTACCTATCTATGGCTACACCTTC.

The rearrangement uses TRBV5-4 and TRBJ2-3; a possible D gene is TRBD2 (5 bases). Trimming stripped 0 bases from V and 4 bases from J, with 15 bases between. CDR3 length: 16 amino acids. Germline V lookup: CDR1 SGHNT, CDR2 YYREEE (reference sequence). The CDR3 nucleotides read TGTGCCAGCAGCTTGGATAGCGCGAGTCGGGCAGATACGCAGTATTTT. Translating it yields CASSLDSASRADTQYF.

This clone was counted a few times. The chain employs TRBV7-9 and TRBJ2-1; 11 bases map to TRBD2. The junction had 7 bases not matched to a gene; V was cut back by 5 bases and J by 4 bases. The CDR3 is 16 amino acids. The germline V gene has CDR1 SEHNR and CDR2 FQNEAQ (reference sequence). The CDR3, as DNA: TGTGCCAGCAGCCAATTAGCGGGAGGGTCTTACAATGAGCAGTTCTTC. Translation gives CASSQLAGGSYNEQFF.

J is TRBJ2-1 and V is TRBV7-8; TRBD2 matches at 11 bases. V gave up 2 bases and J gave up 5 bases; unmatched junction bases: 8. Germline V gene data show CDR1 as SGHVS and CDR2 as FQNEAQ. The CDR3 extends over 17 amino acids. The CDR3 bases are TGTGCCAGCAGCTTATCCCAGCCGGGACTAGCGGACAATGAGCAGTTCTTC. It specifies CASSLSQPGLADNEQFF.

This clone has just a few counts. The genes are TRBV30 and TRBJ2-1; the match to TRBD1 covers 8 bases. CDR1 is GTSNPN, CDR2 SVGIG, per germline (reference sequence). The CDR3 runs 16 residues. V dropped 5 bases and J dropped 1; count of bases not matched to a gene: 10. CDR3 nucleotide sequence: TGTGCCTGGGTCACCTCCACAGGGGGATCCTACAATGAGCAGTTCTTC. The encoded protein is CAWVTSTGGSYNEQFF.

The table lists this clone with a few counts. The V call is TRBV14, the J call TRBJ1-1; D may be TRBD1 (5 bases). Germline V gene sequence: CDR1 SGHDN, CDR2 FVKESK. This CDR3 comprises 16 residues. Trimming took 2 bases from V and 1 from J, leaving 14 bases between them. The CDR3 coding sequence is TGTGCCAGCAGCCAATTGGGGCATAATCCGAACACTGAAGCTTTCTTT. Protein: CASSQLGHNPNTEAFF.

The rearrangement joins TRBV29-1 to TRBJ2-5; 7 bases line up with TRBD2. The CDR3 sequence is 14 residues long. V shed 7 bases and J 2 bases; nucleotides not matched to a gene: 10. CDR1 and CDR2 (germline): SQVTM, ANQGSEA. CDR3 loop: CSACLGLFQETQYF. In DNA form, the CDR3 reads TGCAGCGCCTGCCTGGGACTATTTCAAGAGACCCAGTACTTC.

This clone has just a few counts. The CDR3 DNA follows: TGTGCCAGCGCAGGGACAGATCTCACAGATACGCAGTATTTT. This sequence encodes CASAGTDLTDTQYF. The chain recombines TRBV6-6 with TRBJ2-3, with TRBD1 matching 7 bases. With V trimmed by 8 bases and J by 2 bases, 7 bases remained unmatched. Germline V gene sequence: CDR1 MNHNY, CDR2 SVGAGI (reference sequence). This CDR3 has 14 amino acids.

The V call is TRBV11-2, the J call TRBJ2-3; 7 positions agree with TRBD1. V lost 5 bases and J lost 4; bases outside the gene matches: 12. The CDR3 is 16 residues long. Germline CDR1 and CDR2: SGHAT and FQNNGV. Here the CDR3 reads CASSPLQGNKPDTQYF. The CDR3 DNA is TGTGCCAGCAGCCCGTTACAGGGGAATAAACCAGATACGCAGTATTTT. Complete variable domain (other parts from reference TRBV11-2 and TRBJ2-3): EAGVAQSPRYKIIEKRQSVAFWCNPISGHATLYWYQQILGQGPKLLIQFQNNGVVDDSQLPKDRFSAERLKGVDSTLKIQPAKLEDSAVYLCASSPLQGNKPDTQYFGPGTRLTVL.

This clone has a count of ten or more. The gene calls are TRBV29-1 and TRBJ2-5; 7 bases are shared with TRBD2. Germline V gene sequence: CDR1 SQVTM, CDR2 ANQGSEA. The J segment lost 2 bases and the V segment lost 6 bases, leaving 6 bases of the junction unmatched. This CDR3 is 13 amino acids long. The DNA of the CDR3 is TGCAGCGTCCAGACTAGCAGTCAAGAGACCCAGTACTTC. It specifies CSVQTSSQETQYF.

V and J are TRBV25-1 and TRBJ1-1; perhaps TRBD1 as D (6 bases). The CDR3 loop spans 16 amino acids. V was clipped by 3 bases and J by 9 bases, with 23 bases between them. Germline CDR1 MGHDK, CDR2 SYGVNS. CDR3 DNA: TGTGCCAGCAGTGATGTGGACTCGCCTCTGAGGGGGAAAGCTTTCTTT. Translation: CASSDVDSPLRGKAFF.

V is TRBV6-6 and J is TRBJ2-3; the D is unclear. Germline V gives CDR1 MNHNY, CDR2 SVGAGI (reference sequence). This CDR3 spans 12 amino acids. V lost 6 bases and J 2 bases, leaving 6 bases between the germline ends. This CDR3 reads CASSPSTDTQYF. The CDR3 nucleotides are TGTGCCAGCAGCCCCTCCACAGATACGCAGTATTTT.

The V and J genes are TRBV5-1 and TRBJ2-3, with TRBD2 matching over 12 bases. This CDR3 contains 16 residues. Germline-derived CDR1 and CDR2 are SGHRS and YFSETQ. V lost 4 bases and J lost 1; bases outside the gene matches: 4. CDR3 sequence reads: CASSPGLAGRTDTQYF. CDR3 nucleotides: TGCGCCAGCAGCCCTGGACTAGCGGGACGCACAGATACGCAGTATTTT.